The 15 T cell receptor beta chains reported below all come from one sample, sequenced in a study of response to subunit inactivated influenza vaccine. TCRdb independently ran MiXCR on the RT-PCR reads; one entry per CDR3 protein. The sample has 600,000 to 700,000 distinct CDR3 sequences, 14% seen once. The sequences come from PBMCs from blood, collected about 14 days before vaccination. These receptors originate from a man aged 45-65 years who received an inactivated influenza vaccine.

This clonotype showed up many times. This sequence joins TRBV4-3 and TRBJ2-1, with D uncertain. The CDR3 is made up of 13 amino acids. Trimming removed 0 bases from V and 5 bases from J, with 5 bases in between. Germline loops: CDR1 LGHNA, CDR2 YSLEER. The CDR3 bases are TGCGCCAGCAGCCAAGATCTGAACAATGAGCAGTTCTTC. This sequence encodes CASSQDLNNEQFF.

The V gene is TRBV24-1, the J gene TRBJ2-3, with unresolved D. Germline CDR1 KGHDR, CDR2 SFDVKD. The CDR3 runs to 11 residues. V lost 3 bases, J lost 8 bases, and 5 bases lay in between. The CDR3 region has the DNA TGTGCCACCAGTGATGCACGTACGCAGTATTTT. It encodes CATSDARTQYF.

The rearrangement uses TRBV5-1 and TRBJ2-7; D gene ambiguous. CDR1 is SGHRS, CDR2 YFSETQ, per germline. V lost 4 bases and J lost 5, with 13 bases in between. CDR3 length: 13 amino acids. CDR3 sequence reads: CASSERGPHEQYF. The CDR3 DNA reads as TGCGCCAGCAGCGAGCGCGGCCCCCACGAGCAGTACTTC. Supplemented by reference TRBV5-1 and TRBJ2-7, the full variable domain reads KAGVTQTPRYLIKTRGQQVTLSCSPISGHRSVSWYQQTPGQGLQFLFEYFSETQRNKGNFPGRFSGRQFSNSRSEMNVSTLELGDSALYLCASSERGPHEQYFGPGTRLTVT.

The J gene is TRBJ2-1, the V gene TRBV7-2; the match to TRBD2 covers 8 bases. This CDR3 has 15 amino acids. From germline, CDR1 is SGHTA and CDR2 FQGNSA. V dropped 1 base and J dropped 7; count of bases not matched to a gene: 6. CDR3 loop: CASSLDLAGYNEQFF. CDR3 DNA sequence: TGTGCCAGCAGCTTAGACCTAGCGGGTTATAATGAGCAGTTCTTC.

V gene TRBV29-1 combines with J gene TRBJ2-7; D is possibly TRBD1 or TRBD2 (5 bases each). CDR1 and CDR2 from the germline V gene are SQVTM and ANQGSEA. With 7 bases removed from V and 2 bases from J, the gap between germline ends came to 15 bases. The CDR3 is 13 residues long. This CDR3 is CSARDRQTYEQYF. The CDR3 nucleotides read TGCAGCGCAAGGGACCGGCAGACCTACGAGCAGTACTTC.

This clonotype has a count of ten or more. The chain uses TRBV24-1 and TRBJ2-1; 9 bases are a match to TRBD1. CDR3 size: 17 residues. Germline-derived CDR1 and CDR2 are KGHDR and SFDVKD. V shed 2 bases and J 9 bases; nucleotides not matched to a gene: 13. The CDR3 protein is CATSDSLGQGWIGEQFF. As DNA, the CDR3 is TGTGCCACCAGTGATTCCCTCGGACAGGGGTGGATCGGTGAGCAGTTCTTC.

This chain connects TRBV20-1 to TRBJ2-1; TRBD1 might be the D (6 bases). CDR3 length equals 15 residues. V was trimmed by 0 bases and J by 4 bases, leaving 13 bases between them. Germline V gene data show CDR1 as DFQATT and CDR2 as SNEGSKA (reference sequence). DNA of the CDR3: TGCAGTGCTAGAGATCCGGACAGACCGTACAATGAGCAGTTCTTC. It is translated as CSARDPDRPYNEQFF.

V is TRBV5-1 and J is TRBJ2-7, with TRBD1 matching over 7 bases. The CDR3 sequence is 14 residues long. Trimming cost V 4 bases and J 4 bases; bases outside gene matches: 8. Germline V gives CDR1 SGHRS, CDR2 YFSETQ. CDR3 protein: CASSHPGQLYEQYF. In nucleotides, the CDR3 is TGCGCCAGCAGCCACCCGGGACAGCTATACGAGCAGTACTTC.

Ten or more counts support this clonotype. This sequence joins TRBV6-5 and TRBJ1-3; TRBD1 is a possible D gene (5 bases). The CDR3 extends over 15 amino acids. V was cut by 0 bases and J by 4 bases, with 10 bases left in between. The germline V gene has CDR1 MNHEY and CDR2 SVGAGI. Written as DNA, the CDR3 is TGTGCCAGCAGTTACTCGCACAGGCCGGGAAACACCATATATTTT. Protein sequence: CASSYSHRPGNTIYF.

This clonotype was detected a few times. The chain uses TRBV19 and TRBJ1-5, with D maybe TRBD1 (5 bases). The CDR3 totals 14 residues. CDR1 LNHDA and CDR2 SQIVND come from the germline V gene (reference sequence). V lost 6 bases and J 4 bases, leaving 13 bases between the germline ends. The CDR3 here is CASRKGTRNQPQHF. CDR3 DNA sequence: TGTGCCAGTAGAAAAGGGACGCGAAATCAGCCCCAGCATTTT.

The rearrangement uses TRBV12-3 or TRBV12-4 and TRBJ1-2; no clear D gene. V lost 5 bases and J 5 bases, leaving 15 bases between the germline ends. This CDR3 spans 14 amino acids. The CDR3, as DNA: TGTGCCAGCAGTCAGGCGGGGATCGGTTATGGCTACACCTTC. Encoded protein: CASSQAGIGYGYTF.

This clonotype was seen a handful of times. This chain connects TRBV20-1 to TRBJ2-1; 13 nucleotides match TRBD2. With V trimmed by 1 base and J by 9 bases, 9 bases remained unmatched. The germline gives CDR1 DFQATT, CDR2 SNEGSKA (reference sequence). The CDR3 runs 16 residues. CDR3 region: CSARVLLAGGGPEQFF. CDR3 in DNA: TGCAGTGCTAGAGTGTTACTAGCGGGAGGGGGACCTGAGCAGTTCTTC.

This clonotype was picked up a small number of times. The gene calls are TRBV7-8 and TRBJ1-1; the D is unclear. The CDR3 runs to 12 residues. CDR1 and CDR2 from the germline V gene are SGHVS and FQNEAQ. With 1 base removed from V and 8 bases from J, the gap between germline ends came to 8 bases. The CDR3 DNA follows: TGTGCCAGCAGCTTAGTAGACCGAGAAGCTTTCTTT. Its translation: CASSLVDREAFF.

The genes are TRBV30 and TRBJ2-3, with D hard to call. Trimming pared 2 bases from V and 9 bases from J, leaving 9 bases between. There are 11 residues in the CDR3. Germline assignment: CDR1 GTSNPN and CDR2 SVGIG (reference sequence). CDR3 nucleotide sequence: TGTGCCTGGAGTTCAACCGCGACGCAGTATTTT. The encoded protein is CAWSSTATQYF.

The chain joins TRBV9 to TRBJ2-2; weak D call: TRBD2 (5 bases). Germline V gene data show CDR1 as SGDLS and CDR2 as YYNGEE. V lost 3 bases to trimming and J lost 13 bases, with 10 bases between them. The CDR3 is made up of 11 amino acids. Here the CDR3 reads CASSDPRGLFF. The CDR3 nucleotides read TGTGCCAGCAGCGACCCCCGGGGGCTGTTTTTT. Full variable domain (outside the CDR3, taken from reference TRBV9 and TRBJ2-2): DSGVTQTPKHLITATGQRVTLRCSPRSGDLSVYWYQQSLDQGLQFLIQYYNGEERAKGNILERFSAQQFPDLHSELNLSSLELGDSALYFCASSDPRGLFFGEGSRLTVL.